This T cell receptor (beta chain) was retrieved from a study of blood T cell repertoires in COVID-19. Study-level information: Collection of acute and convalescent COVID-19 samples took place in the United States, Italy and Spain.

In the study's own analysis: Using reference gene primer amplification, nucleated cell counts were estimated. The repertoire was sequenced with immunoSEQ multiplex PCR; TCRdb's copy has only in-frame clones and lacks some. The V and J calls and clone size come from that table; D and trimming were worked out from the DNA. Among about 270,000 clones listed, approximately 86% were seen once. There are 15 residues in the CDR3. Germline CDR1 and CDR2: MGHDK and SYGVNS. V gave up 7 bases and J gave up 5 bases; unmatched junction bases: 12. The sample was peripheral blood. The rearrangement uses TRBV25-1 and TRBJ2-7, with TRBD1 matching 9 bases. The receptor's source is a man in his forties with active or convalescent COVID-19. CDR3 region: CASTPTGTGSHEQYF. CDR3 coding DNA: TGTGCCAGCACTCCAACCGGGACAGGGAGCCACGAGCAGTACTTC.